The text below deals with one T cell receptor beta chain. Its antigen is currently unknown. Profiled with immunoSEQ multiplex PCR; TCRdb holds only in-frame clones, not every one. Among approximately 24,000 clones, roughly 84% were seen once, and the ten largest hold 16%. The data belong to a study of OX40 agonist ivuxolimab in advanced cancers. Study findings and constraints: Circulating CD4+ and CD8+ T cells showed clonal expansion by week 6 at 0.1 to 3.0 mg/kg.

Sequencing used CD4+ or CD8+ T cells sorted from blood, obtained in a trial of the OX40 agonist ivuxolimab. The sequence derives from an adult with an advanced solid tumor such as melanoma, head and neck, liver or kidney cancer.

The CDR3: CASSYPGGTEAFF. DNA of the CDR3: TGTGCCAGCAGTTACCCCGGGGGCACTGAAGCTTTCTTT. V gene TRBV6-5 combines with J gene TRBJ1-1; D may be TRBD1 (5 bases). Germline V gene data show CDR1 as MNHEY and CDR2 as SVGAGI. This CDR3 region has 13 residues. Trimming removed 2 bases from V and 4 bases from J, with 8 bases in between.